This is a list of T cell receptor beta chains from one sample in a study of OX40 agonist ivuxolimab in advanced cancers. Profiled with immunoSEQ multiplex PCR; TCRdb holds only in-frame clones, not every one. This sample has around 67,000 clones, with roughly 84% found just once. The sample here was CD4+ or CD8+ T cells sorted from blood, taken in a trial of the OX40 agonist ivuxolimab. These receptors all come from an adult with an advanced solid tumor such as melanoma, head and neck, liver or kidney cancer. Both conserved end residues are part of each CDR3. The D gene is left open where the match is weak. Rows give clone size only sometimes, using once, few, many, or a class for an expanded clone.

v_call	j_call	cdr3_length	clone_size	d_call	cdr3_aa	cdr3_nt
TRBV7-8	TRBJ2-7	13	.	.	CASSLSASYEQYF	TGTGCCAGCAGCTTATCGGCCTCTTACGAGCAGTACTTC
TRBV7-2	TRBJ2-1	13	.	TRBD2	CASSIGLANEQFF	TGTGCCAGCAGCATTGGACTAGCGAATGAGCAGTTCTTC
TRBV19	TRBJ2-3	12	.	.	CASSSRGDTQYF	TGTGCCAGTAGTTCCCGAGGGGATACGCAGTATTTT
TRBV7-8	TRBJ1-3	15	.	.	CASSFRSDSGNTIYF	TGTGCCAGCAGCTTCAGATCAGACTCTGGAAACACCATATATTTT
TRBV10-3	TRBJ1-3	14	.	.	CAIRRDLSGNTIYF	TGTGCCATCAGGAGGGACCTCTCTGGAAACACCATATATTTT
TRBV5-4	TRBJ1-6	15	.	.	CASSSWGPVTSPLHF	TGTGCCAGCAGCTCATGGGGTCCAGTAACTTCACCCCTCCACTTT
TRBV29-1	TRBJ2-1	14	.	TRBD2	CSARLAGVRNEQFF	TGCAGCGCCCGACTAGCGGGAGTTCGCAATGAGCAGTTCTTC
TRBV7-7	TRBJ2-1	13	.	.	CASSSGLYNEQFF	TGTGCTAGCAGCTCGGGACTTTACAATGAGCAGTTCTTC
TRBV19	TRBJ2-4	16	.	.	CASSSLLRGDKNIQYF	TGTGCCAGTAGTTCCCTCCTCAGGGGGGACAAAAACATTCAGTACTTC
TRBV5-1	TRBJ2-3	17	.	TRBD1	CASSFTGTGRSTDTQYF	TGCGCCAGCAGCTTTACCGGGACAGGGAGGAGTACAGATACGCAGTATTTT
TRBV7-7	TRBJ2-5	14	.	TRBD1	CASSPLTGQETQYF	TGTGCTAGCAGCCCTCTGACAGGGCAAGAGACCCAGTACTTC
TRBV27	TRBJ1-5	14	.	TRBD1	CASQDRDSNQPQHF	TGTGCCAGTCAAGACAGGGATAGCAATCAGCCCCAGCATTTT
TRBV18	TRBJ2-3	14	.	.	CASSPIGGTDTQYF	TGTGCCAGCTCACCAATCGGCGGCACAGATACGCAGTATTTT
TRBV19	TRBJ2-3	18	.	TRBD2	CASSVSSGRMESTDTQYF	TGTGCCAGTAGTGTTTCTAGCGGGAGGATGGAAAGCACAGATACGCAGTATTTT
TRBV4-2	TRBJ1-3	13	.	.	CASSPFRANTIYF	TGTGCCAGCAGCCCGTTTAGGGCTAACACCATATATTTT
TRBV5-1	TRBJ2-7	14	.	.	CASSLGQGINEQYF	TGCGCCAGCAGCTTGGGCCAGGGGATAAACGAGCAGTACTTC
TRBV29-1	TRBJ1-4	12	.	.	CSVEEGGGSPFF	TGCAGCGTTGAAGAGGGAGGGGGGTCACCGTTTTTT
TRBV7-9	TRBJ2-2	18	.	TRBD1	CASSFGTGGLRNTGELFF	TGTGCCAGCAGCTTTGGGACAGGGGGGCTAAGAAACACCGGGGAGCTGTTTTTT
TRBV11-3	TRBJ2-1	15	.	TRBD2	CASSLASGKLNEQFF	TGTGCCAGCAGCTTAGCTAGCGGGAAGCTCAATGAGCAGTTCTTC
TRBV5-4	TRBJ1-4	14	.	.	CASSLEGDREKLFF	TGTGCCAGCAGCTTGGAAGGGGATCGGGAAAAACTGTTTTTT
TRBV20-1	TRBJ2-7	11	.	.	CSVPGDYEQYF	TGCAGTGTGCCAGGTGACTACGAGCAGTACTTC
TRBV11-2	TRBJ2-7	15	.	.	CASSPPQDGIYEQYF	TGTGCCAGCAGCCCACCCCAGGACGGGATCTACGAGCAGTACTTC
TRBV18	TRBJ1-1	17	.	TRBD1	CASSPATGGSMNTEAFF	TGTGCCAGCTCACCAGCGACAGGGGGGTCCATGAACACTGAAGCTTTCTTT
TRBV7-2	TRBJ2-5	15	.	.	CASSLGGAHQETQYF	TGTGCCAGCAGCTTAGGCGGGGCCCACCAAGAGACCCAGTACTTC
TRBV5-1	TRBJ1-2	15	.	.	CASSLGTGGTGGYTF	TGCGCCAGCAGCTTAGGTACAGGTGGAACGGGTGGCTACACCTTC
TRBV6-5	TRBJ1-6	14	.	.	CASSRGAGNSPLHF	TGTGCCAGCAGTAGGGGGGCGGGTAATTCACCCCTCCACTTT
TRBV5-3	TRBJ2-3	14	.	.	CARKRPKKPDTQYF	TGTGCCAGAAAACGGCCCAAGAAACCAGATACGCAGTATTTT
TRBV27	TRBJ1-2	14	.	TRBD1	CASRKDRVVNGYTF	TGTGCCAGCAGAAAGGACAGGGTGGTCAATGGCTACACCTTC
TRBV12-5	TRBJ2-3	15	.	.	CASGLVLGITDTQYF	TGTGCTAGTGGTTTGGTACTAGGGATCACAGATACGCAGTATTTT
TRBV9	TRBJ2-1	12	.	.	CASSVGGHEQFF	TGTGCCAGCAGCGTAGGGGGCCATGAGCAGTTCTTC
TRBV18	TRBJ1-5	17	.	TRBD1	CASSPPDRGHSNQPQHF	TGTGCCAGCTCACCACCGGACAGGGGGCACAGCAATCAGCCCCAGCATTTT
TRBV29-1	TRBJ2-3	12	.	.	CSVDSRADTQYF	TGCAGCGTTGATTCAAGGGCAGATACGCAGTATTTT
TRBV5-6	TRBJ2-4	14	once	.	CASSPVGNRDIQYF	TGTGCCAGCAGCCCCGTAGGGAATAGAGACATTCAGTACTTC
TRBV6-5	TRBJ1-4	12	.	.	CATRTPEEKLFF	TGTGCCACCAGGACCCCGGAGGAAAAACTGTTTTTT
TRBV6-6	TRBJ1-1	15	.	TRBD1	CASSYASGGGAEAFF	TGTGCCAGCAGTTACGCCTCAGGGGGCGGCGCTGAAGCTTTCTTT
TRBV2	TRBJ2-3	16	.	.	CASSEVIATGTDTQYF	TGTGCCAGCAGTGAAGTTATCGCCACAGGCACAGATACGCAGTATTTT
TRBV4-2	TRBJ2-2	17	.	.	CASSQVSAYGNTGELFF	TGTGCCAGCAGCCAAGTAAGCGCCTACGGTAACACCGGGGAGCTGTTTTTT
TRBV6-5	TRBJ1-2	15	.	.	CASSPEFSIWYGYTF	TGTGCCAGCAGCCCCGAGTTTTCTATTTGGTATGGCTACACCTTC
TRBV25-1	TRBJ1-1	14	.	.	CASSEDWGNTEAFF	TGTGCCAGCAGTGAAGATTGGGGGAACACTGAAGCTTTCTTT
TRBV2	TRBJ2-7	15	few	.	CASSFDISGAYEQYF	TGTGCCAGCAGTTTCGACATCTCCGGGGCCTACGAGCAGTACTTC
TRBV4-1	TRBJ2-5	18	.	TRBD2	CASSQEKSSGSSQETQYF	TGCGCCAGCAGCCAGGAAAAGTCTAGCGGGAGCTCCCAAGAGACCCAGTACTTC
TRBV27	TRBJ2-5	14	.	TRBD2	CASSNLRGGETQYF	TGTGCCAGCAGCAACTTGCGGGGGGGAGAGACCCAGTACTTC
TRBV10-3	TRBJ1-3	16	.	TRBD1	CAIRRTGWNSGNTIYF	TGTGCCATCAGGAGGACAGGGTGGAATTCTGGAAACACCATATATTTT
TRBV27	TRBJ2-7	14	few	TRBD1	CASSSTGTAYEQYF	TGTGCCAGCAGTTCGACAGGGACGGCCTACGAGCAGTACTTC
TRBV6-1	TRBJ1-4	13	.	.	CASRRQVDEKLFF	TGTGCCAGCAGGAGACAGGTAGATGAAAAACTGTTTTTT
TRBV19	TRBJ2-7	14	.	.	CASSKGGGGYEQYF	TGTGCCAGTAGTAAGGGCGGCGGAGGATACGAGCAGTACTTC
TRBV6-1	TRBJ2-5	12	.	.	CASSEILETQYF	TGTGCCAGCAGTGAAATCCTAGAGACCCAGTACTTC
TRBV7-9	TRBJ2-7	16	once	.	CASSPQNRVMFGEQYF	TGTGCCAGCAGCCCCCAGAACAGGGTGATGTTTGGCGAGCAGTACTTC
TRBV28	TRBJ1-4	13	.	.	CASSRTGYEKLFF	TGTGCCAGCAGCCGTACAGGGTATGAAAAACTGTTTTTT
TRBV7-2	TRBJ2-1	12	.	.	CASSFSGNEQFF	TGTGCCAGCAGCTTTAGCGGCAATGAGCAGTTCTTC
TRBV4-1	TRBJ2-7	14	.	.	CASSRRDGGYEQYF	TGCGCCAGCAGCCGACGGGACGGAGGCTACGAGCAGTACTTC
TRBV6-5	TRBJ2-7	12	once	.	CASSYSRYEQYF	TGTGCCAGCAGTTACTCCCGCTACGAGCAGTACTTC
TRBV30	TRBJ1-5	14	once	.	CAWSGDSSNQPQHF	TGTGCCTGGTCGGGGGATTCGAGCAATCAGCCCCAGCATTTT
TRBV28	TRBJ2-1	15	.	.	CASSFSGSNYNEQFF	TGTGCCAGCAGTTTCTCCGGCTCGAACTACAATGAGCAGTTCTTC
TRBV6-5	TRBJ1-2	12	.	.	CASSLRGWGYTF	TGTGCCAGCAGTTTACGGGGTTGGGGCTACACCTTC